The next 9 T cell receptor beta chains were all read from a single sample in a study of cytomegalovirus exposure and HLA in healthy donors. A multiplex PCR was run with 60 Vbeta primers and 13 Jbeta primers. The table came from immunoSEQ multiplex PCR; TCRdb's copy has only in-frame clones and leaves some out. The repertoire includes 150,000 to 200,000 clones, roughly 79% of them detected once, and around 0.96% sits in the top ten. Sequencing input: PBMCs. All receptors come from a woman in her fifties or sixties in good health and CMV-seropositive.

The chain combines TRBV7-3 with TRBJ2-1, with 14 bases fitting TRBD2. Germline V lookup: CDR1 SGHTA, CDR2 FQGTGA. V dropped 1 base and J dropped 1; count of bases not matched to a gene: 18. CDR3 length: 23 amino acids. In nucleotides, the CDR3 is TGTGCCAGCAGCTTAATGCCGACTTATCCGGGACTAGCGGGAGCTTGGTCCTACAATGAGCAGTTCTTC. It yields the protein CASSLMPTYPGLAGAWSYNEQFF.

This chain joins TRBV5-1 and TRBJ2-2; maybe TRBD2 (5 bases). This CDR3 region has 16 residues. Germline V gene data show CDR1 as SGHRS and CDR2 as YFSETQ. Trimming left V 0 bases short and J 2 bases short, with 11 bases between. CDR3 nucleotides: TGCGCCAGCAGCTTGGTTGTCGGGGATAACACCGGGGAGCTGTTTTTT. It is translated as CASSLVVGDNTGELFF.

The chain couples TRBV10-1 to TRBJ2-2; no firm D call. The CDR3 is 13 residues long. Trimming removed 3 bases from V and 7 bases from J, with 9 bases in between. The germline V gene encodes CDR1 WNHNN and CDR2 SYGVQD (reference sequence). The CDR3 DNA sequence: TGCGCCAGCAGTGAATTGGTAGTCGGGGAGCTGTTTTTT. Translating gives CASSELVVGELFF.

The chain combines TRBV18 with TRBJ2-7, with D hard to call. V was trimmed by 1 base and J by 6 bases, leaving 10 bases between them. Germline CDR1 reads KGHSH; CDR2 reads LQKENI. The CDR3 extends over 13 amino acids. CDR3 residues: CASSPLLGTEQYF. The CDR3 nucleotides read TGTGCCAGCTCACCACTCCTAGGCACCGAGCAGTACTTC.

This clone has only one observation. The CDR3 is CASSWTSGGDYEQYF. In DNA, the CDR3 is TGTGCCAGCAGCTGGACTAGCGGGGGGGACTACGAGCAGTACTTC. The chain joins TRBV11-2 to TRBJ2-7; 15 positions agree with TRBD2. The germline V gene encodes CDR1 SGHAT and CDR2 FQNNGV. The CDR3 has 15 amino acids. J was trimmed by 3 bases and V by 4 bases; bases with no gene match: 1. Combining the CDR3 with reference TRBV11-2 and TRBJ2-7 gives the whole variable domain EAGVAQSPRYKIIEKRQSVAFWCNPISGHATLYWYQQILGQGPKLLIQFQNNGVVDDSQLPKDRFSAERLKGVDSTLKIQPAKLEDSAVYLCASSWTSGGDYEQYFGPGTRLTVT.

The chain uses TRBV7-8 and TRBJ2-3, with 8 bases aligning to TRBD1. This CDR3 spans 14 amino acids. The junction had 7 bases not matched to a gene; V was cut back by 5 bases and J by 6 bases. Germline CDR1 is SGHVS and CDR2 is FQNEAQ. The CDR3 nucleotides are TGTGCCAGCAGCAGAGACAGGGGAATCGATACGCAGTATTTT. Translation gives CASSRDRGIDTQYF.

The J gene is TRBJ1-5, the V gene TRBV10-3; D is ambiguous. The germline CDR1 and CDR2 sequences are ENHRY and SYGVKD. V gave up 4 bases and J gave up 0 bases, with 4 bases separating them. The CDR3 contains 13 residues. The CDR3 nucleotides are TGTGCCATCAGTGGAGCTAGCAATCAGCCCCAGCATTTT. Translating gives CAISGASNQPQHF.

V usage is TRBV4-2 and J usage is TRBJ1-2; maybe TRBD1 (6 bases). This CDR3 has 15 residues. Germline-derived CDR1 and CDR2 are LGHNA and YNFKEQ. Deletions cut 2 bases from V and 6 bases from J, with 16 bases between. CDR3 loop: CASSQFTGKEDGYTF. Here the CDR3 DNA reads TGTGCCAGCAGCCAATTCACAGGGAAGGAGGATGGCTACACCTTC.

The chain employs TRBV30 and TRBJ2-2, with TRBD1 identical over 7 bases. The ends lost 4 bases at V and 7 bases at J; junction bases unmatched: 3. This CDR3 has 12 amino acids. In germline, CDR1 is GTSNPN, CDR2 SVGIG (reference sequence). The CDR3 DNA reads TGTGCCTGGACAGGGGGAGTCGGGGAGCTGTTTTTT. As protein: CAWTGGVGELFF.